This T cell receptor beta chain was captured by sequencing in a study of technical replicates of blood from four donors. The data were produced by immunoSEQ multiplex PCR, yet TCRdb's version contains in-frame clones alone and is incomplete. The sample carries roughly 52,000 clones, around 96% recorded once. The origin of this receptor is a human donor in good health. Some clones in this sample may be carry-over from other donors' samples. Material: PBMCs.

CDR3 sequence: CASRGAGENEQFF. DNA for the CDR3: TGTGCCAGCAGAGGGGCAGGGGAAAATGAGCAGTTCTTC. V and J are TRBV7-9 and TRBJ2-1, with TRBD1 as a possible D gene (6 bases). The CDR3 has 13 amino acids. Germline assignment: CDR1 SEHNR and CDR2 FQNEAQ (reference sequence). V was cut by 6 bases and J by 7 bases, with 13 bases left in between.